The 15 T cell receptor beta chains below were found in one sample sequenced in a study of shared clonotypes between healthy human individuals. Sequencing used immunoSEQ multiplex PCR; TCRdb keeps in-frame clones, though not all of them. This table holds about 2.1 million clones, 93% found once. Terminally differentiated effector memory CD45RA+ cells were excluded from the naive CD8 cells, which were CD45RO-negative and positively selected for CCR7. What was sequenced was naive CD8+ T cells from PBMCs. These TCRs come from a man between 18 and 29 years old in good health. Some clones in this sample may be carry-over from other donors' samples.

To note about this clone: In this CDR3 the conserved last residue, phenylalanine or tryptophan, is missing, so a read error is likely. The limits of the CDR3 on the DNA are not certain, so only TCRdb's listed CDR3 is given. This chain joins TRBV12-2 and TRBJ2-7; the D call of TRBD1 is as the table states it, not checked on the DNA. TRBV12-2 is shown as a pseudogene. A total of 9 residues make up the CDR3, ends included. Here the CDR3 reads CASRLRTGN.

The chain couples TRBV5-4 to TRBJ1-1; D is uncertain. CDR3 length: 15 residues. Trimming removed 4 bases from V and 0 bases from J, with 13 bases in between. CDR1 and CDR2 from the germline V gene are SGHNT and YYREEE (reference sequence). The CDR3 DNA sequence: TGTGCCAGCAGCCGGGGATCCTTCATGAACACTGAAGCTTTCTTT. Its protein is CASSRGSFMNTEAFF.

V is TRBV6-1 and J is TRBJ2-7; TRBD2 agrees at 9 bases. V trimming: 0 bases; J trimming: 4 bases; junction bases outside the gene matches: 4. CDR1 and CDR2 (germline): MNHNS, SASEGT. CDR3 length: 15 residues. CDR3 loop: CASSEAASGAYEQYF. In nucleotides, the CDR3 is TGTGCCAGCAGTGAAGCGGCTAGCGGGGCTTACGAGCAGTACTTC.

This rearrangement joins TRBV28 to TRBJ1-1; D possibly corresponds to TRBD1 (5 bases). V was pared by 7 bases and J by 13 bases, with 28 bases between. Germline assignment: CDR1 MDHEN and CDR2 SYDVKM. The CDR3 contains 15 residues. The DNA for the CDR3 is TGTGCCAGCAACCCAAAACCCACCTCAGGGCGAAAGTTTTTCTTT. Translation gives CASNPKPTSGRKFFF. Supplemented by reference TRBV28 and TRBJ1-1, the full variable domain reads DVKVTQSSRYLVKRTGEKVFLECVQDMDHENMFWYRQDPGLGLRLIYFSYDVKMKEKGDIPEGYSVSREKKERFSLILESASTNQTSMYLCASNPKPTSGRKFFFGQGTRLTVV.

The chain uses TRBV15 and TRBJ1-2; 8 positions agree with TRBD1. CDR1 LNHNV and CDR2 YYDKDF come from the germline V gene (reference sequence). The length of the CDR3 is 16 residues. With V trimmed by 2 bases and J by 1 base, 6 bases remained unmatched. In nucleotides, the CDR3 is TGTGCCACCAGCAGATGGGGACAGGACGTTAACTATGGCTACACCTTC. Translation gives CATSRWGQDVNYGYTF.

The V call is TRBV13, the J call TRBJ2-2; D is ambiguous. V lost 5 bases to trimming and J lost 7 bases, with 8 bases between them. The CDR3 is made up of 12 amino acids. CDR1 PRHDT and CDR2 FYEKMQ come from the germline V gene (reference sequence). The CDR3 DNA reads TGTGCCAGCAGCCCGGAAGGCGGGGAGCTGTTTTTT. Protein sequence: CASSPEGGELFF.

This chain connects TRBV19 to TRBJ2-1, with TRBD2 matching over 7 bases. The germline V gene has CDR1 LNHDA and CDR2 SQIVND (reference sequence). J lost 0 bases, V lost 1 base, and 6 bases had no gene match. This CDR3 has 17 amino acids. This CDR3 is CASSIGGGTNSYNEQFF. The CDR3 bases are TGTGCCAGTAGTATAGGGGGGGGGACCAACTCCTACAATGAGCAGTTCTTC.

This sequence joins TRBV11-2 and TRBJ2-1; the match to TRBD1 covers 12 bases. Germline V gene lookup returns CDR1 SGHAT and CDR2 FQNNGV. Trimming removed 5 bases from V and 2 bases from J; junction bases left unmatched: 4. This CDR3 contains 16 residues. Written as DNA, the CDR3 is TGTGCCAGCAGCCGGGGGACAGGGGGCCCCTACAATGAGCAGTTCTTC. Translating gives CASSRGTGGPYNEQFF.

The gene calls are TRBV5-8 and TRBJ2-5; tentatively, D is TRBD1 or TRBD2 (6 bases each). CDR1 and CDR2 from the germline V gene are SGHTS and YDEGEE. V was trimmed by 0 bases and J by 2 bases, leaving 14 bases between them. The CDR3 loop spans 16 amino acids. CDR3 amino acids: CASSLVGGAGQETQYF. CDR3 DNA: TGTGCCAGCAGCTTGGTGGGGGGCGCGGGGCAAGAGACCCAGTACTTC.

This chain joins TRBV9 and TRBJ2-3; D gene unclear. V lost 1 base, J lost 6 bases, and 6 bases lay in between. This CDR3 contains 12 residues. The germline CDR1 and CDR2 sequences are SGDLS and YYNGEE. The CDR3 nucleotides are TGTGCCAGCAGCGTACCCTCGGATACGCAGTATTTT. Amino acids: CASSVPSDTQYF.

The J gene is TRBJ2-7, the V gene TRBV7-9; D is perhaps TRBD1 or TRBD2 (5 bases each). The germline gives CDR1 SEHNR, CDR2 FQNEAQ (reference sequence). CDR3 length: 12 residues. V was shortened by 3 bases and J by 6 bases, with 9 bases between the two germline ends. The CDR3: CASSFRDVEQYF. In DNA, the CDR3 is TGTGCCAGCAGCTTCCGGGACGTCGAGCAGTACTTC.

V is TRBV7-9 and J is TRBJ2-1, with TRBD1 matching over 8 bases. CDR1 is SEHNR and CDR2 is FQNEAQ in the germline V gene (reference sequence). J gave up 14 bases and V 8 bases, and 8 bases lay outside the gene matches. This CDR3 spans 11 amino acids. The CDR3 loop reads CASGETGDKFF. CDR3 DNA: TGTGCCAGCGGGGAGACAGGGGACAAGTTCTTC.

The rearrangement links TRBV7-2 to TRBJ2-1; the match to TRBD2 covers 13 bases. From germline, CDR1 is SGHTA and CDR2 FQGNSA. This CDR3 contains 17 residues. J gave up 7 bases and V 5 bases, and 11 bases lay outside the gene matches. CDR3 region: CASSPWGTSGIGNEQFF. The CDR3 DNA sequence: TGTGCCAGCAGCCCCTGGGGGACTAGCGGGATTGGGAATGAGCAGTTCTTC.

The chain joins TRBV30 to TRBJ1-5; unclear D gene. CDR3 length equals 14 residues. Germline CDR1 GTSNPN, CDR2 SVGIG (reference sequence). V was cut by 1 base and J by 4 bases, with 11 bases left in between. The CDR3 region is CAWSDRSPNQPQHF. The CDR3 region has the DNA TGTGCCTGGAGTGATCGCAGCCCGAATCAGCCCCAGCATTTT.

The rearrangement links TRBV19 to TRBJ2-3; 10 bases are a match to TRBD2. Germline trimming cut 5 bases from V and 4 bases from J; bases unmatched to any gene: 6. The V gene's germline CDR1 is LNHDA and CDR2 SQIVND (reference sequence). This CDR3 is 15 amino acids long. The CDR3 DNA follows: TGTGCCAGTAGTGAACTAGCGGGATACGCAGATACGCAGTATTTT. This sequence encodes CASSELAGYADTQYF.